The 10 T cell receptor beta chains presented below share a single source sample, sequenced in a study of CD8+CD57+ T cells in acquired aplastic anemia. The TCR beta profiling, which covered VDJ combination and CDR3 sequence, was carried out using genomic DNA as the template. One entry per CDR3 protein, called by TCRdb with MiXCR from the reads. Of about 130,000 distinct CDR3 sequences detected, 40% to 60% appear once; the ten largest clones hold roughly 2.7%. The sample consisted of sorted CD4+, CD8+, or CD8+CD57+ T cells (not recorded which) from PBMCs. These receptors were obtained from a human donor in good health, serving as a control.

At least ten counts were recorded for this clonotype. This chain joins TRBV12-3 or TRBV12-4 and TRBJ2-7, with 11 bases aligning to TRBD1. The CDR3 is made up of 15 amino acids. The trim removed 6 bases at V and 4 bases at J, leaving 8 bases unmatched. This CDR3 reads CASSPGTGGKYEQYF. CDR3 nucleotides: TGTGCCAGCAGCCCCGGGACAGGGGGGAAGTACGAGCAGTACTTC.

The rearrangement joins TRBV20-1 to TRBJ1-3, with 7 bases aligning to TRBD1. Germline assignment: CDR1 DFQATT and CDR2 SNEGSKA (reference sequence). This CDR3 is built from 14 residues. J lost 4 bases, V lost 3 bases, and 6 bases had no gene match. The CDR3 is CSASDTGDGNTIYF. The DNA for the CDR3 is TGCAGTGCTAGCGATACAGGGGACGGAAACACCATATATTTT.

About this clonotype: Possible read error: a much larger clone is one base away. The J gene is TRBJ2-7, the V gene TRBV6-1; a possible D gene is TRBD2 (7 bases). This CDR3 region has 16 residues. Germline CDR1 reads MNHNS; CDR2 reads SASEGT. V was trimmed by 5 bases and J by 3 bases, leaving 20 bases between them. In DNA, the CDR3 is TGTGCCAGCAGTCATAAACGGGGGGCCTTGAGCTACGAGCAGTACTTC. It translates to CASSHKRGALSYEQYF.

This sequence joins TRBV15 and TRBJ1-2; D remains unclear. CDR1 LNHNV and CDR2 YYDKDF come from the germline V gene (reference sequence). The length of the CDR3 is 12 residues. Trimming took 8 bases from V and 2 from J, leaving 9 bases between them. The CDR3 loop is CATQGSNYGYTF. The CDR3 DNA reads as TGTGCCACCCAAGGTAGCAACTATGGCTACACCTTC.

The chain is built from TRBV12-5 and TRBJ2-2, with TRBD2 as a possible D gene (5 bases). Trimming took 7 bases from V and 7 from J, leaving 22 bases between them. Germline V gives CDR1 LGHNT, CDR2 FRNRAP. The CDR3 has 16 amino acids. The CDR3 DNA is TGTGCTAGTGTCCGCGGACTGGTCGGATATGGCGGGGAGCTGTTTTTT. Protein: CASVRGLVGYGGELFF. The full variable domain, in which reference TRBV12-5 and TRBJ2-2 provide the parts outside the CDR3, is DARVTQTPRHKVTEMGQEVTMRCQPILGHNTVFWYRQTMMQGLELLAYFRNRAPLDDSGMPKDRFSAEMPDATLATLKIQPSEPRDSAVYFCASVRGLVGYGGELFFGEGSRLTVL.

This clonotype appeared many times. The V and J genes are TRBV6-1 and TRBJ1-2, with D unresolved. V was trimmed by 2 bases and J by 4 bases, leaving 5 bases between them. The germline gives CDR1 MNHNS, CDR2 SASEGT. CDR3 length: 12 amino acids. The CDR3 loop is CASSEHPYGYTF. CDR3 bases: TGTGCCAGCAGTGAACACCCCTATGGCTACACCTTC.

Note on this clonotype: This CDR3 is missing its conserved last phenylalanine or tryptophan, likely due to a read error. The CDR3 nucleotides read TGTGCCAGCAGTGAGGGACTAGCGGGGGGACTCGACGAGCAGTACTCC. Its protein is CASSEGLAGGLDEQYS. J is TRBJ2-7 and V is TRBV6-4; 15 bases match TRBD2. This CDR3 spans 16 amino acids. Germline-derived CDR1 and CDR2 are MRHNA and SNTAGT. Losses at the gene ends were 3 bases for V and 5 bases for J; bases not matched to a gene: 5.

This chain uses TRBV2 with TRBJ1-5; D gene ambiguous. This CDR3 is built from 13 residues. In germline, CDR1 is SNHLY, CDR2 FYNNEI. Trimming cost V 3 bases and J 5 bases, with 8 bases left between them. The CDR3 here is CASSESRDQPQHF. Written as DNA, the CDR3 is TGTGCCAGCAGTGAGTCCCGGGATCAGCCCCAGCATTTT.

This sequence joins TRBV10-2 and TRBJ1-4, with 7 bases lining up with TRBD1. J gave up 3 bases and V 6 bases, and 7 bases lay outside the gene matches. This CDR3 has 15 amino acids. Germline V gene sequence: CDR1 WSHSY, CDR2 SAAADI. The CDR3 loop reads CASSAPGQPNEKLFF. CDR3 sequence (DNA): TGCGCCAGCAGCGCTCCGGGACAGCCTAATGAAAAACTGTTTTTT.

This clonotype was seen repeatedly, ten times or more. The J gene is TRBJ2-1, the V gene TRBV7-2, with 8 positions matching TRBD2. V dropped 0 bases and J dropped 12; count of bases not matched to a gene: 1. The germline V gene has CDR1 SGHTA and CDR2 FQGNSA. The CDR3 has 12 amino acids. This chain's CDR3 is CASSLAGLVQFF. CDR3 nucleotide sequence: TGTGCCAGCAGCTTAGCGGGACTAGTGCAGTTCTTC.